The rows below give T cell receptor beta chains drawn from one sample of a study of PD-1 blockade in classical Hodgkin lymphoma. Only in-frame clones appear in the TCRdb table, and some are missing; sequencing was by immunoSEQ multiplex PCR. Of about 16,000 clones listed, roughly 80% are singletons. The source material was CD4+ T cells from blood, sampled at baseline. Receptors were obtained from a human donor with classical Hodgkin lymphoma. Each CDR3 is given with its conserved first and last residue. A D gene is named only where the DNA matches it firmly. Clone size is given for some rows only: seen once, a few or many times, or a class if the clone is expanded.

15	TRBV7-2	NA	TRBJ2-7	NA	TGTGCCAGCAGCTTAGTTGGGGACGTCTCCTACGAGCAGTACTTC	CASSLVGDVSYEQYF
11	TRBV20-1	NA	TRBJ1-2	NA	TGCAGTGCTAGGACTGGCTATGGCTACACCTTC	CSARTGYGYTF
16	TRBV7-8	NA	TRBJ1-5	NA	TGTGCCAGCAGCTTAGTCAACAGGGATGGTAATCAGCCCCAGCATTTT	CASSLVNRDGNQPQHF
15	TRBV5-1	TRBD1	TRBJ2-7	NA	TGCGCCAGCAGCTTCAATGGACAGGGTTTTTACGAGCAGTACTTC	CASSFNGQGFYEQYF
14	TRBV6-1	NA	TRBJ1-1	NA	TGTGCCAGCCAGGAACAGGGCGCTAACACTGAAGCTTTCTTT	CASQEQGANTEAFF
13	TRBV6-6	TRBD1	TRBJ1-2	NA	TGTGCCAGCAATAGAGGGGGCAACTATGGCTACACCTTC	CASNRGGNYGYTF
13	TRBV12-5	TRBD1	TRBJ1-1	NA	TGTGCTAGTGTCCACGGGACAGGGTTTAGAGCTTTCTTT	CASVHGTGFRAFF
13	TRBV29-1	TRBD1	TRBJ1-1	NA	TGCAGCGTTGACCACAGGGGAGGCACTGAAGCTTTCTTT	CSVDHRGGTEAFF
16	TRBV10-3	TRBD1	TRBJ2-2	once	TGTGCCATCAGTGAGTATGGACAGGGACCCACCGGGGAGCTGTTTTTT	CAISEYGQGPTGELFF
16	TRBV27	TRBD2	TRBJ2-3	NA	TGTGCCAGCAGTTTACTGGCGGGGGTCGTCACAGATACGCAGTATTTT	CASSLLAGVVTDTQYF
16	TRBV11-2	NA	TRBJ2-7	NA	TGTGCCAGCAGCTTATTTTTGGGGGGAGGCACCTACGAGCAGTACTTC	CASSLFLGGGTYEQYF
14	TRBV28	NA	TRBJ1-2	NA	TGTGCCAGCAGTTTAACAGGACTAACGAATGGCTACACCTTC	CASSLTGLTNGYTF
15	TRBV18	NA	TRBJ2-7	once	TGTGCCAGCTCACTAACTTCCTATAGCTCCTACGAGCAGTACTTC	CASSLTSYSSYEQYF
16	TRBV18	TRBD1	TRBJ2-5	NA	TGTGCCAGCTCACCGTTTTCTGGACAGGGGTCGCAGACCCAGTACTTC	CASSPFSGQGSQTQYF
17	TRBV7-9	TRBD1	TRBJ2-2	NA	TGTGCCAGCAGCTTAGGTGGGACAGGGGTCTACACCGGGGAGCTGTTTTTT	CASSLGGTGVYTGELFF
14	TRBV6-5	NA	TRBJ1-1	NA	TGTGCCAGCAGATCCCAGGGACAAAACACTGAAGCTTTCTTT	CASRSQGQNTEAFF
13	TRBV29-1	NA	TRBJ2-5	NA	TGCAGCGGAGGGATTAGGTGGGGAGAGACCCAGTACTTC	CSGGIRWGETQYF
15	TRBV11-1	NA	TRBJ2-1	once	TGTGCCAGCAGCTTCATCTTCGCAGGGAACAATGAGCAGTTCTTC	CASSFIFAGNNEQFF
21	TRBV4-3	NA	TRBJ2-6	NA	TGCGCCAGCAGCCAAGATTCCCCCAGGGGATTTAGAGCCTCTGGGGCCAACGTCCTGACTTTC	CASSQDSPRGFRASGANVLTF
14	TRBV10-3	NA	TRBJ1-2	NA	TGTGCCATCAGTGGGGTCAGGGAGGGCTATGGCTACACCTTC	CAISGVREGYGYTF
16	TRBV11-3	TRBD2	TRBJ2-5	NA	TGTGCCAGCAGCCCGGGACTAGCGGAGCTACAAGAGACCCAGTACTTC	CASSPGLAELQETQYF
17	TRBV7-9	NA	TRBJ2-3	NA	TGTGCCAGCAGCTTAGGGCGGAGCGGCGGCGGCACAGATACGCAGTATTTT	CASSLGRSGGGTDTQYF
14	TRBV6-1	TRBD2	TRBJ2-5	once	TGTGCCAGCAGAGCCGGACTAGCGATGGAGACCCAGTACTTC	CASRAGLAMETQYF
16	TRBV7-7	TRBD2	TRBJ2-1	NA	TGTGCTAGCAGCCCAACCAGACTAGCGGGGGGTAATGAGCAGTTCTTC	CASSPTRLAGGNEQFF
15	TRBV6-5	TRBD1	TRBJ1-5	NA	TGTGCCAGCAGTTACGCGACAGGGGGGTATCAGCCCCAGCATTTT	CASSYATGGYQPQHF
16	TRBV7-3	NA	TRBJ2-1	once	TGTGCCAGCAGCTCACAGACTCCCGGAGGTAACAATGAGCAGTTCTTC	CASSSQTPGGNNEQFF
13	TRBV6-5	NA	TRBJ1-3	NA	TGTGCCAGCAGTGACCTCATTGGAAACACCATATATTTT	CASSDLIGNTIYF
15	TRBV6-4	TRBD1	TRBJ2-1	few	TGTGCCAGCGCCCCAGCAGGGGGCATATACAATGAGCAGTTCTTC	CASAPAGGIYNEQFF
14	TRBV6-5	NA	TRBJ2-7	NA	TGTGCCAGCAGTTATGGGACACCAGCCTACGAGCAGTACTTC	CASSYGTPAYEQYF
14	TRBV10-3	NA	TRBJ2-7	once	TGTGCCATCAGTGGTCCCCTACAGGGTTACGAGCAGTACTTC	CAISGPLQGYEQYF
18	TRBV7-8	TRBD2	TRBJ2-7	NA	TGTGCCAGCAGCTTGAACAGACTAGCGGGAGCCGATGCGTCCGAGCAGTACTTC	CASSLNRLAGADASEQYF
15	TRBV27	NA	TRBJ2-5	NA	TGTGCCAGCAGTTTATCCGCGGGGCGCCAAGAGACCCAGTACTTC	CASSLSAGRQETQYF
13	TRBV29-1	NA	TRBJ2-6	NA	TGCAGCGTTGTTACTTCTGGGGCCAACGTCCTGACTTTC	CSVVTSGANVLTF
14	TRBV5-1	NA	TRBJ1-5	NA	TGCGCCAGCAGCTTCGGGATAGGCAATCAGCCCCAGCATTTT	CASSFGIGNQPQHF
14	TRBV4-3	NA	TRBJ2-1	few	TGCGCCAGCAGCCAAGCTGCGTCCGAAGTTGAGCAGTTCTTC	CASSQAASEVEQFF
18	TRBV9	TRBD2	TRBJ2-3	NA	TGTGCCAGCAGCGTAGGTAGCGGGAGGGTCCTTAGCACAGATACGCAGTATTTT	CASSVGSGRVLSTDTQYF
15	TRBV7-2	TRBD1	TRBJ2-7	NA	TGTGCCAGCAGCACCTCCGGGACAGCGGCCTACGAGCAGTACTTC	CASSTSGTAAYEQYF
19	TRBV29-1	TRBD1	TRBJ1-3	NA	TGCAGCGTTGGACTGGTAGGACAGGGTTCATTTACCTCTGGAAACACCATATATTTT	CSVGLVGQGSFTSGNTIYF
13	TRBV18	TRBD1	TRBJ1-3	NA	TGTGCCAGCTCACGACAGGGAGGAAACACCATATATTTT	CASSRQGGNTIYF
14	TRBV7-7	NA	TRBJ2-5	NA	TGTGCCAGCAGCCTTACAGGGTTCCTAGAGACCCAGTACTTC	CASSLTGFLETQYF
15	TRBV18	NA	TRBJ2-2	NA	TGTGCCAGCTCATCGACAGCTACGAACACCGGGGAGCTGTTTTTT	CASSSTATNTGELFF
14	TRBV11-3	NA	TRBJ2-1	once	TGTGCCAGCAGCGGGGGGGCGCACTACAATGAGCAGTTCTTC	CASSGGAHYNEQFF
14	TRBV6-5	TRBD1	TRBJ1-2	NA	TGTGCCAGCAGTTACAGGGACAGGGGGCATGGCTACACCTTC	CASSYRDRGHGYTF
14	TRBV6-5	TRBD2	TRBJ2-1	NA	TGTGCCAGCAGTCGACTAGCGGGAAACAATGAGCAGTTCTTC	CASSRLAGNNEQFF
13	TRBV19	NA	TRBJ1-2	few	TGTGCCAGTACGGGCGCTTGGGGGTATGGCTACACCTTC	CASTGAWGYGYTF
13	TRBV5-8	TRBD1	TRBJ2-5	NA	TGTGCCAGCAGCCAGGACAGGGGTCAGACCCAGTACTTC	CASSQDRGQTQYF
16	TRBV6-5	TRBD1	TRBJ1-1	NA	TGTGCCAGCAGTTACTCTTCCGGGACAGTGAACACTGAAGCTTTCTTT	CASSYSSGTVNTEAFF
16	TRBV7-3	TRBD2	TRBJ2-1	NA	TGTGCCAGCAGCTTAGTAGCGGGGGTAACCTACAATGAGCAGTTCTTC	CASSLVAGVTYNEQFF
16	TRBV28	NA	TRBJ1-2	NA	TGTGCCAGCAGTTTAAAGAGGAATCAGCTTTACTATGGCTACACCTTC	CASSLKRNQLYYGYTF
14	TRBV7-9	TRBD1	TRBJ1-4	NA	TGTGCCAGCAGCCCGGGACAGGGAAATGAAAAACTGTTTTTT	CASSPGQGNEKLFF
13	TRBV28	TRBD1	TRBJ2-1	NA	TGTGCCAGCAGGCCGGGACAGGGAAATGAGCAGTTCTTC	CASRPGQGNEQFF
16	TRBV4-2	TRBD1	TRBJ1-5	NA	TGTGCCAGCAGCCAAGATCCGGGACAGTACAATCAGCCCCAGCATTTT	CASSQDPGQYNQPQHF
12	TRBV2	TRBD1	TRBJ2-7	NA	TGTGCCAGCAGCGGGACAGGGGGCGAGCAGTACTTC	CASSGTGGEQYF
15	TRBV5-8	NA	TRBJ1-1	NA	TGTGCCAGCAGCACACCAGACCGGCCATCCACTGAAGCTTTCTTT	CASSTPDRPSTEAFF